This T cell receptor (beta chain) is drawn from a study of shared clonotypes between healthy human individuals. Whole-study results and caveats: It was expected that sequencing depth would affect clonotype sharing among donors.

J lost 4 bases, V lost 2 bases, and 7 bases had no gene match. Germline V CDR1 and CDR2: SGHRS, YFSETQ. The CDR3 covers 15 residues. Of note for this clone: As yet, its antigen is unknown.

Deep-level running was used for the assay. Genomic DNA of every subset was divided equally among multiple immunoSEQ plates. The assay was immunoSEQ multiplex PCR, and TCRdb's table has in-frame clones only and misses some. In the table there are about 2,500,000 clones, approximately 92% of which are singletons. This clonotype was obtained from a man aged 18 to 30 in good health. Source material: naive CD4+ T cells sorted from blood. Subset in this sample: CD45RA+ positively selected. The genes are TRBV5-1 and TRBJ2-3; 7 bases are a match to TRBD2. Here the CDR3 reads CASSFAGVGSDTQYF. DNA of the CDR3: TGCGCCAGCAGCTTTGCGGGGGTGGGCTCAGATACGCAGTATTTT.